This is a list of T cell receptor beta chains from one sample in a study of radiotherapy plus CTLA-4 blockade in lung cancer. Libraries were prepared by immunoSEQ multiplex PCR; TCRdb keeps only in-frame clonotypes and omits some of them. The repertoire holds 95,000 to 150,000 clones, with more than 80% as singletons. The sequencing here drew on peripheral blood, taken from a patient treated with radiotherapy plus ipilimumab. These TCRs come from a human donor with non-small cell lung cancer that progressed on radiotherapy plus ipilimumab. Both conserved end residues are trimmed from each CDR3. Each record gives: CDR3 length, V gene, J gene, CDR3 protein.

length: 14
V: TRBV13
J: TRBJ2-6
CDR3: ASSERTGFGANVLT

length: 14
V: TRBV11-3
J: TRBJ2-2
CDR3: ASSLESPLITGELF

length: 15
V: TRBV4-1
J: TRBJ2-7
CDR3: ASSQGPSEGAYYEQY

length: 14
V: TRBV11-3
J: TRBJ2-3
CDR3: ASSLVRQRVADTQY

length: 10
V: TRBV29-1
J: TRBJ2-7
CDR3: SVERGGEEQY

length: 14
V: TRBV9
J: TRBJ2-5
CDR3: ASSNLAGGPKETQY

length: 10
V: TRBV29-1
J: TRBJ2-7
CDR3: SVEVGSYEQY

length: 9
V: TRBV20-1
J: TRBJ2-1
CDR3: SVFLTNEQF

length: 15
V: TRBV7-9
J: TRBJ1-2
CDR3: ASSLAGQGASNYGYT

length: 13
V: TRBV7-9
J: TRBJ2-1
CDR3: ASSLVSGENNEQF

length: 13
V: TRBV6-1
J: TRBJ1-2
CDR3: ASRKMSGQGYGYT

length: 12
V: TRBV6-5
J: TRBJ1-1
CDR3: ASRRTGTNTEAF

length: 12
V: TRBV5-1
J: TRBJ2-5
CDR3: ASSYGDSAPTQY

length: 13
V: TRBV18
J: TRBJ1-1
CDR3: ASSPARTMNTEAF

length: 13
V: TRBV7-3
J: TRBJ2-1
CDR3: ASSLGEGSYNEQF

length: 14
V: TRBV18
J: TRBJ2-1
CDR3: ASSPLRGGWNNEQF

length: 13
V: TRBV6-1
J: TRBJ2-5
CDR3: ASSEASGSLGTQY

length: 10
V: TRBV2
J: TRBJ2-1
CDR3: ASRAPRDEQF

length: 13
V: TRBV4-2
J: TRBJ2-7
CDR3: ASSQDRQTLGEQY

length: 17
V: TRBV2
J: TRBJ2-6
CDR3: ASSIPRGAGVVGANVLT

length: 12
V: TRBV6-1
J: -
CDR3: ASRRLAGSYEQY

length: 13
V: TRBV2
J: TRBJ2-3
CDR3: ASSEEAGGPDTQY

length: 13
V: TRBV11-3
J: TRBJ2-7
CDR3: ASSFPNGNRHEQY

length: 13
V: TRBV5-1
J: TRBJ2-1
CDR3: ASSLGLARGNEQF

length: 13
V: TRBV5-1
J: TRBJ2-1
CDR3: ASSSGTTSYNEQF

length: 14
V: TRBV7-8
J: TRBJ2-1
CDR3: ASSLAPGGIYNEQF

length: 13
V: TRBV11-3
J: TRBJ2-4
CDR3: ASSFYRASKNIQY

length: 14
V: TRBV11-2
J: TRBJ2-7
CDR3: ASSSPRLAESYEQY

length: 10
V: TRBV19
J: TRBJ2-1
CDR3: ASRKGSNEQF

length: 12
V: TRBV2
J: TRBJ2-7
CDR3: ASSGQGVNYEQY

length: 13
V: TRBV7-8
J: TRBJ2-5
CDR3: ASSYLAEAGETQY

length: 12
V: TRBV5-1
J: TRBJ2-1
CDR3: ASSPPTSSNEQF

length: 16
V: TRBV5-6
J: TRBJ2-1
CDR3: ASSLVGVGASGYDEQF

length: 11
V: TRBV6-1
J: TRBJ2-7
CDR3: ASSDGVEYEQY

length: 12
V: TRBV7-8
J: TRBJ2-1
CDR3: ASRPGLAGGEQF

length: 11
V: TRBV9
J: TRBJ2-1
CDR3: ASSPSLYNEQF

length: 13
V: TRBV2
J: TRBJ2-7
CDR3: ASSESRRGRYEQY

length: 13
V: TRBV5-1
J: TRBJ2-2
CDR3: ASSSGTHNTGELF

length: 10
V: TRBV5-1
J: TRBJ1-2
CDR3: ASSAQGLSYT

length: 11
V: TRBV11-1
J: TRBJ1-2
CDR3: ASSVRGDYGYT

length: 14
V: TRBV18
J: TRBJ2-2
CDR3: ASSPPETRGTGELF

length: 12
V: TRBV15
J: TRBJ2-7
CDR3: ATSRSDRGYEQY